Listed here are 9 T cell receptor beta chains from one sample, sequenced in a study of T-cell reconstitution after alpha-beta-depleted transplantation in children. Unique molecular identifiers were incorporated when the TCRbeta library was constructed. TCRdb reprocessed the PCR reads via MiXCR and lists one record per CDR3 protein. The table has hundreds of thousands of distinct CDR3 sequences, roughly 17% seen once. This specimen consisted of PBMCs from the stem cell graft donor, obtained from the stem cell graft. The source is a human donor who donated a stem cell graft to a child with acute myeloid leukemia.

This clonotype was recorded many times. The chain has TRBV29-1 and TRBJ2-7; D tentatively reads TRBD1 or TRBD2 (7 bases each). There are 12 residues in the CDR3. Trimming removed 5 bases from V and 7 bases from J, with 15 bases in between. Germline assignment: CDR1 SQVTM and CDR2 ANQGSEA. The CDR3 nucleotides read TGCAGCGTTAAGGGGGCTAGCGGAGAGCAGTACTTC. Translating it yields CSVKGASGEQYF.

This clonotype was recorded a few times. The gene calls are TRBV20-1 and TRBJ1-1; 9 bases are shared with TRBD1. Per germline, CDR1 DFQATT and CDR2 SNEGSKA (reference sequence). V shed 3 bases and J 4 bases; nucleotides not matched to a gene: 3. CDR3 size: 13 residues. The CDR3: CSARGQGTTEAFF. CDR3 coding DNA: TGCAGTGCTAGGGGACAGGGTACCACTGAAGCTTTCTTT.

At least ten counts were recorded for this clonotype. This chain uses TRBV5-1 with TRBJ2-1; D is unclear. The V end was cut by 0 bases, the J end by 8 bases, with 6 bases between. Looked up from germline, CDR1 is SGHRS and CDR2 is YFSETQ. The CDR3 loop spans 12 amino acids. CDR3 protein: CASSLASDEQFF. CDR3 nucleotides: TGCGCCAGCAGCTTGGCCTCGGATGAGCAGTTCTTC.

The V and J genes are TRBV12-3 or TRBV12-4 and TRBJ2-7; D may be TRBD1 or TRBD2 (5 bases each). This CDR3 contains 14 residues. With 5 bases removed from V and 1 base from J, the gap between germline ends came to 12 bases. The CDR3 protein is CASSVNGASYEQYF. The CDR3 DNA sequence: TGTGCCAGCAGTGTCAACGGGGCGTCCTACGAGCAGTACTTC.

Comments on this clonotype: A much larger clone is a single base away; this may be a read error. As the CDR3 is not closed by the conserved phenylalanine or tryptophan, this likely results from a read error. V and J are TRBV20-1 and TRBJ2-3, with D maybe TRBD2 (5 bases). In germline, CDR1 is DFQATT, CDR2 SNEGSKA (reference sequence). There are 11 residues in the CDR3. V lost 5 bases and J 6 bases, leaving 9 bases between the germline ends. The CDR3 DNA follows: TGCAGTGCTCCCTGGGAGGATACGCAGTATGTT. Translated: CSAPWEDTQYV.

This clonotype showed up many times. The chain uses TRBV20-1 and TRBJ1-6; no firm D call. Trimming pared 0 bases from V and 1 base from J, leaving 10 bases between. The CDR3 totals 16 residues. Looked up from germline, CDR1 is DFQATT and CDR2 is SNEGSKA (reference sequence). CDR3 residues: CSAREGRASYNSPLHF. The CDR3 bases are TGCAGTGCTAGAGAAGGCAGAGCGTCCTATAATTCACCCCTCCACTTT.

J is TRBJ2-3 and V is TRBV7-9; 9 bases match TRBD1. The CDR3 is 15 residues long. V trimming: 5 bases; J trimming: 5 bases; junction bases outside the gene matches: 8. The germline gives CDR1 SEHNR, CDR2 FQNEAQ (reference sequence). The CDR3 region has the DNA TGTGCCAGCAGCGATACGGGGACAGGGCGAGATACGCAGTATTTT. It encodes CASSDTGTGRDTQYF.

The table lists this clonotype with a few counts. This chain joins TRBV11-2 and TRBJ2-4; D tentatively reads TRBD1 or TRBD2 (5 bases each). Germline V gene lookup returns CDR1 SGHAT and CDR2 FQNNGV. The CDR3 extends over 15 amino acids. Trimming stripped 1 base from V and 7 bases from J, with 14 bases between. The CDR3 DNA reads TGTGCCAGCAGCTTAGTCGCAGGCTGGGGGAACATTCAGTACTTC. It codes for CASSLVAGWGNIQYF.

In this sample, this clonotype turned up a few times. The V gene is TRBV10-1, the J gene TRBJ1-1, with D maybe TRBD1 (5 bases). CDR1 and CDR2 (germline): WNHNN, SYGVQD (reference sequence). The CDR3 covers 13 residues. V was shortened by 5 bases and J by 7 bases, with 14 bases between the two germline ends. CDR3 sequence reads: CASSLGRDGEAFF. CDR3 in DNA: TGCGCCAGCAGTTTAGGCAGGGATGGTGAAGCTTTCTTT.